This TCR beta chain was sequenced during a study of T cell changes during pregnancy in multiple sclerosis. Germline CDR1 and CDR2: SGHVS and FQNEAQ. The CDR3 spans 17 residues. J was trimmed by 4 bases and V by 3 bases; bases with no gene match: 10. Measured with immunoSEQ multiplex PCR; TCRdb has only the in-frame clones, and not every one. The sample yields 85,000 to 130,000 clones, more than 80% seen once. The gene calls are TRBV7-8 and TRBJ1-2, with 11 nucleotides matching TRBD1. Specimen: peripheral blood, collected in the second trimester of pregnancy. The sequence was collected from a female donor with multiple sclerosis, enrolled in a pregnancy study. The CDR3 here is CASSLNGQGALGYGYTF. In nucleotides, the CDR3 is TGTGCCAGCAGCTTGAATGGACAGGGGGCGCTTGGCTATGGCTACACCTTC.